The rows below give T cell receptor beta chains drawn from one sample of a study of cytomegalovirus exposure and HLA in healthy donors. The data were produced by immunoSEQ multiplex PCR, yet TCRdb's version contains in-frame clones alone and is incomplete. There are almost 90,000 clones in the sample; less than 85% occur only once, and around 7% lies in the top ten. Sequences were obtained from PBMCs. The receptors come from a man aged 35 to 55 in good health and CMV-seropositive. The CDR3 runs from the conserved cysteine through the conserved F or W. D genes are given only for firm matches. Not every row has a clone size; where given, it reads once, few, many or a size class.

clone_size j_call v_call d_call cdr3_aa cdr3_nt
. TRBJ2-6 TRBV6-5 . CASSYSRGTGANVLTF TGTGCCAGCAGTTACTCTAGGGGAACCGGGGCCAACGTCCTGACTTTC
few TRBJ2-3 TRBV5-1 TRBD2 CASGLAGARNTADTQYF TGCGCCAGCGGACTAGCGGGGGCGAGGAACACGGCAGATACGCAGTATTTT
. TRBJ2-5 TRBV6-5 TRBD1 CASNGGQGAEETQYF TGTGCCAGCAATGGTGGACAGGGGGCTGAAGAGACCCAGTACTTC
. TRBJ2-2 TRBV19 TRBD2 CASSMPTSGRFTGELFF TGTGCCAGTAGTATGCCCACTAGCGGGCGGTTCACCGGGGAGCTGTTTTTT
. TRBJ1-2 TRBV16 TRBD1 CASSATGQENYGYTF TGTGCCAGCAGCGCTACGGGACAGGAGAACTATGGCTACACCTTC
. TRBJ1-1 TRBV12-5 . CASGSGQPTDEAFF TGTGCTAGTGGTTCCGGACAGCCTACCGATGAAGCTTTCTTC
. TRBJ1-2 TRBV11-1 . CASSSGPTGDYGYTF TGTGCCAGCAGCTCCGGCCCGACGGGGGACTATGGCTACACCTTC
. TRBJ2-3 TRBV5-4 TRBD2 CASSLDRGVTDTQYF TGTGCCAGCAGCTTGGATCGGGGGGTCACAGATACGCAGTATTTT
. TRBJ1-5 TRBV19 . CASSIVAPLGRNSSNQPQHF TGTGCCAGTAGTATAGTCGCCCCGTTGGGCAGGAACTCTAGCAATCAGCCCCAGCATTTT
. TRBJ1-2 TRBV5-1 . CASSFGVHRDGYTF TGCGCCAGCAGCTTCGGCGTCCACAGGGATGGCTACACCTTC
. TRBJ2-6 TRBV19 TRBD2 CASSPGLAGDLGANVLTF TGTGCCAGTAGTCCGGGACTAGCGGGAGATCTGGGGGCCAACGTCCTGACTTTC
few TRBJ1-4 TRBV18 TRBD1 CASSLGQNEKLFF TGTGCCAGCTCACTGGGACAGAATGAAAAACTGTTTTTT
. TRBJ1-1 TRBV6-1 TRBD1 CASATGGGPNTEAFF TGTGCCAGCGCTACAGGAGGGGGCCCGAACACTGAAGCTTTCTTT
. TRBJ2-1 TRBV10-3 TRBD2 CAAGRGNEQFF TGTGCCGCCGGGCGGGGGAATGAGCAGTTCTTC
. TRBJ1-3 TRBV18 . CASSPYQTATSGNTIYF TGTGCCAGCTCACCCTACCAGACAGCTACCTCTGGAAACACCATATATTTT
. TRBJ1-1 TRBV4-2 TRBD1 CASSQEVGQGALNTEAFF TGTGCCAGCAGCCAAGAGGTTGGACAGGGGGCCTTAAACACTGAAGCTTTCTTT
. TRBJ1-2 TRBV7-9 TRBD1 CASSIRQGWGYTF TGTGCCAGCAGCATCCGACAGGGGTGGGGCTACACCTTC
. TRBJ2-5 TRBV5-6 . CASTEGGAWETQYF TGTGCCAGCACCGAGGGGGGGGCTTGGGAGACCCAGTACTTC
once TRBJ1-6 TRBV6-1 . CASSETRSYNSPLHF TGTGCCAGCAGTGAAACCAGATCTTATAATTCACCCCTCCACTTT
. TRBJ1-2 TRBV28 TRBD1 CASSFGGQGTYGYTF TGTGCCAGCAGTTTTGGTGGACAGGGGACCTATGGCTACACCTTC
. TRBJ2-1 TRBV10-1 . CASSEARSSYNEQFF TGCGCCAGCAGTGAGGCTCGGAGCTCCTACAATGAGCAGTTCTTC
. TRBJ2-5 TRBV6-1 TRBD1 CASERGTGGKTQYF TGTGCCAGCGAACGCGGGACAGGGGGAAAGACCCAGTACTTC
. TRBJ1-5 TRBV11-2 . CASSLLGGDQPQHF TGTGCCAGCAGCCTTTTGGGCGGGGATCAGCCCCAGCATTTT
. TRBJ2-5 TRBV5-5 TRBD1 CASSLVSGQQETQYF TGTGCCAGCAGCTTGGTTTCGGGACAGCAAGAGACCCAGTACTTC
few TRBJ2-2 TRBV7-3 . CASSLLGSRVTGELFF TGTGCCAGCAGCTTATTGGGTAGCCGGGTCACCGGGGAGCTGTTTTTT
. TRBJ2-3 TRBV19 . CASSTRRPRDTQYF TGTGCCAGTAGTACAAGGAGGCCTAGAGATACGCAGTATTTT
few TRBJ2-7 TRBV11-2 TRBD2 CASSRGLAGVGEQYF TGTGCCAGCAGCCGCGGACTAGCGGGAGTAGGGGAGCAGTACTTC
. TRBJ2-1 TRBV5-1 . CASSESSYNEQFF TGCGCCAGCAGCGAGAGCTCCTACAATGAGCAGTTCTTC
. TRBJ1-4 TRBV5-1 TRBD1 CASRRTGRSEKLFF TGCGCCAGCAGAAGGACAGGGAGGAGTGAAAAACTGTTTTTT
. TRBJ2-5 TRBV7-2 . CASSLDRLQETQYF TGTGCCAGCAGCCTGGACAGACTACAAGAGACCCAGTACTTC